The T cell receptor beta chain under discussion was sequenced for a study of neoadjuvant nivolumab and ipilimumab in lung cancer. The assay was immunoSEQ multiplex PCR, and TCRdb's table has in-frame clones only and misses some. The table shows about 20,000 clones, with less than 85% occurring only once. This CDR3 has 16 amino acids. In germline, CDR1 is WNHNN, CDR2 SYGVQD (reference sequence). Trimming shortened V by 4 bases and J by 2 bases, and 18 bases separated the two germline ends. The sequence was collected from an adult with non-small cell lung cancer. The chain combines TRBV10-1 with TRBJ2-7; possibly TRBD2 for D (7 bases). The source was tumor tissue, collected after neoadjuvant nivolumab, alone or with ipilimumab, at or shortly before surgery. CDR3 sequence: CASSGPKGGDAYEQYF. The CDR3 bases are TGCGCCAGCAGTGGCCCTAAAGGGGGGGACGCCTACGAGCAGTACTTC.